These 13 T cell receptor beta chains share one sample of origin, sequenced in a study of OX40 agonist ivuxolimab in advanced cancers. The method was immunoSEQ multiplex PCR; TCRdb's version includes in-frame clones alone and lacks a portion of them. In the table there are some 43,000 clones, 70% to 90% of which are singletons. Sequencing was performed on CD4+ or CD8+ T cells sorted from blood, taken in a trial of the OX40 agonist ivuxolimab. These receptors were obtained from an adult with an advanced solid tumor such as melanoma, head and neck, liver or kidney cancer.

V gene TRBV29-1 combines with J gene TRBJ1-2, with no clear D. Trimming removed 7 bases at V and 6 bases at J, with 18 bases between. This CDR3 is built from 13 residues. Per the germline V gene, CDR1 is SQVTM and CDR2 is ANQGSEA. The chain's CDR3 is CSAIETFSDGYTF. The CDR3, as DNA: TGCAGCGCTATTGAAACTTTTTCGGATGGCTACACCTTC.

This clone was recorded a few times. The V gene is TRBV7-2, the J gene TRBJ2-7, with 11 bases aligning to TRBD1. V was clipped by 3 bases and J by 7 bases; unmatched bases: 8. Germline CDR1 and CDR2: SGHTA and FQGNSA. The CDR3 contains 15 residues. Here the CDR3 reads CASSFPDRGHGEQYF. The CDR3 bases are TGTGCCAGCAGCTTTCCGGACAGGGGGCATGGAGAGCAGTACTTC.

This clone was seen more than once but under ten times. The J gene is TRBJ2-2, the V gene TRBV9; TRBD2 matches at 7 bases. The germline V gene encodes CDR1 SGDLS and CDR2 YYNGEE. The CDR3 sequence is 15 residues long. J lost 4 bases, V lost 0 bases, and 3 bases had no gene match. CDR3 amino acids: CASSVGGGATGELFF. The CDR3 coding sequence is TGTGCCAGCAGCGTAGGGGGAGGGGCCACCGGGGAGCTGTTTTTT.

The chain recombines TRBV5-4 with TRBJ2-3; D not resolved. Germline V gene lookup returns CDR1 SGHNT and CDR2 YYREEE (reference sequence). The CDR3 extends over 16 amino acids. Trimming left V 0 bases short and J 0 bases short, with 11 bases between. CDR3 in amino acids: CASSLGQLSSTDTQYF. CDR3 DNA sequence: TGTGCCAGCAGCTTGGGGCAGCTTTCTAGCACAGATACGCAGTATTTT.

V is TRBV18 and J is TRBJ1-2; D remains unclear. There are 14 residues in the CDR3. In germline, CDR1 is KGHSH, CDR2 LQKENI. V lost 0 bases, J lost 4 bases, and 9 bases lay in between. CDR3: CASSPPEAVYGYTF. The CDR3 region has the DNA TGTGCCAGCTCACCACCCGAAGCTGTCTATGGCTACACCTTC. Combining the CDR3 with reference TRBV18 and TRBJ1-2 gives the whole variable domain NAGVMQNPRHLVRRRGQEARLRCSPMKGHSHVYWYRQLPEEGLKFMVYLQKENIIDESGMPKERFSAEFPKEGPSILRIQQVVRGDSAAYFCASSPPEAVYGYTFGSGTRLTVV.

The V gene is TRBV6-1, the J gene TRBJ1-3; D gene ambiguous. The ends were cut back, 7 bases at V and 1 base at J, with 11 bases in the middle. The length of the CDR3 is 14 residues. The germline V gene has CDR1 MNHNS and CDR2 SASEGT. CDR3 protein: CASMRSRSGNTIYF. Here the CDR3 DNA reads TGTGCCAGCATGAGGAGCCGTTCTGGAAACACCATATATTTT.

The gene calls are TRBV2 and TRBJ2-3, with D unresolved. Deletions cut 5 bases from V and 3 bases from J, with 6 bases between. Germline V gives CDR1 SNHLY, CDR2 FYNNEI. The CDR3 is made up of 12 amino acids. CDR3 protein: CASSPRTDTQYF. The CDR3 DNA reads TGTGCCAGCAGTCCTCGGACAGATACGCAGTATTTT. The full variable domain, its missing parts supplied by reference TRBV2 and TRBJ2-3, is EPEVTQTPSHQVTQMGQEVILRCVPISNHLYFYWYRQILGQKVEFLVSFYNNEISEKSEIFDDQFSVERPDGSNFTLKIRSTKLEDSAMYFCASSPRTDTQYFGPGTRLTVL.

The chain has TRBV6-1 and TRBJ1-6; 7 nucleotides align to TRBD1. Germline CDR1 MNHNS, CDR2 SASEGT. This CDR3 is 14 amino acids long. V was clipped by 6 bases and J by 10 bases; unmatched bases: 9. CDR3 in amino acids: CASRETGSGSPLHF. For the CDR3, the DNA is TGTGCCAGCAGGGAGACAGGGTCGGGGTCACCCCTCCACTTT.

Concerning this clone: A read error may account for a junction end that differs from germline. The rearrangement links TRBV7-7 to TRBJ1-3, with TRBD1 matching over 7 bases. The CDR3 covers 16 residues. Germline lookup yields CDR1 SSHAT and CDR2 FNYEAQ (reference sequence). The CDR3 loop is CASSPREGASGNTIYF. The DNA of the CDR3 is TGTGCTAGCAGCCCGAGGGAGGGGGCAAGTGGAAACACCATATATTTT.

This clone was counted only a few times. This chain uses TRBV6-5 with TRBJ1-5; D gene ambiguous. Trimming removed 4 bases at V and 4 bases at J, with 8 bases between. Germline V gives CDR1 MNHEY, CDR2 SVGAGI. The CDR3 extends over 13 amino acids. In DNA form, the CDR3 reads TGTGCCAGCAGTTCCCAGGCTAATCAGCCCCAGCATTTT. The encoded protein is CASSSQANQPQHF.

DNA for the CDR3: TGTGCCAGCAGCCCCCGGGTCCGCACAGATACGCAGTATTTT. Translated: CASSPRVRTDTQYF. The chain is built from TRBV7-8 and TRBJ2-3, with D unclear. V was trimmed by 5 bases and J by 1 base, leaving 10 bases between them. This CDR3 spans 14 amino acids. Looked up from germline, CDR1 is SGHVS and CDR2 is FQNEAQ.

This sequence joins TRBV2 and TRBJ2-6; 9 bases match TRBD1. The CDR3 is made up of 16 amino acids. The trim removed 6 bases at V and 4 bases at J, leaving 7 bases unmatched. CDR1 SNHLY and CDR2 FYNNEI come from the germline V gene. CDR3: CASRPGTGSGANVLTF. Written as DNA, the CDR3 is TGTGCCAGCAGGCCCGGGACAGGGTCCGGGGCCAACGTCCTGACTTTC.

The chain employs TRBV7-3 and TRBJ2-2; 7 bases align to TRBD1. Germline V gene sequence: CDR1 SGHTA, CDR2 FQGTGA. This CDR3 spans 16 amino acids. J was trimmed by 2 bases and V by 3 bases; bases with no gene match: 6. The CDR3: CASSLTTGRNTGELFF. CDR3 sequence (DNA): TGTGCCAGCAGCTTGACGACAGGGCGAAACACCGGGGAGCTGTTTTTT.